Listed below are T cell receptor beta chains from one sample, sequenced in a study of spatial heterogeneity in lung cancer. TCRdb independently ran MiXCR on the 5' RACE reads; one entry per CDR3 protein. This table has more than 2,500 distinct CDR3 sequences, 8% appearing once. The sample here was lung tumor tissue, taken at surgery. These receptors were taken from a male donor with early-stage non-small cell lung cancer. Both conserved end residues are trimmed from each CDR3.

j_call v_call cdr3_aa
TRBJ1-1 TRBV7-6 ASSAGTANTEAF
TRBJ2-7 TRBV12-3/TRBV12-4 ASSLSRDEQY
TRBJ2-5 TRBV29-1 SVDASTQETQY
TRBJ2-7 TRBV6-5 ASSFPPGEQY
TRBJ1-1 TRBV25-1 ASSELGGNTEAF
TRBJ2-1 TRBV24-1 ATSPSRLAGENEQF
TRBJ2-1 TRBV30 AWRRTSWDNEQF
TRBJ2-5 TRBV20-1 SAVRGETQY
TRBJ2-6 TRBV7-2 ASSFKSSGANVLT
TRBJ1-2 TRBV7-8 ASSFRRDGSYGYT
TRBJ2-3 TRBV12-3/TRBV12-4 ASSLVYSSDTQY
TRBJ2-4 TRBV10-2 ASSGTSGGKNIQY
TRBJ1-6 TRBV6-5 ASSYSNRDGMNSPLH
TRBJ2-3 TRBV9 ASSAYSTDTQY
TRBJ2-1 TRBV7-8 ASSLAPGAYNEQF
TRBJ2-1 TRBV15 ATSREALAGAYEQF
TRBJ2-1 TRBV7-2 ASSFSGGNEQF
TRBJ2-5 TRBV5-4 ASSLGQLDQETQY
TRBJ1-2 TRBV12-3/TRBV12-4 ASSRGTAYGYT
TRBJ2-7 TRBV15 ATSRDVGPEEQY
TRBJ1-2 TRBV2 ASNAGTGGRRYYGYT
TRBJ2-1 TRBV28 ASSFSLAGINEQF
TRBJ2-2 TRBV18 ASSPPGQSRTGELF
TRBJ1-1 TRBV30 AWSDLLPGEAF
TRBJ2-1 TRBV29-1 SVSGTSVYNEQF
TRBJ2-1 TRBV9 ASSVAEGEQF
TRBJ1-1 TRBV9 ASSSGTGSREAF
TRBJ2-2 TRBV7-2 ASSPVRSGELF
TRBJ2-5 TRBV7-8 ASSLDGTGGGETQY
TRBJ2-1 TRBV11-1 ASSQGTEQF
TRBJ1-2 TRBV5-5 ASSIDRGIRNGYT
TRBJ2-5 TRBV2 ASTRTDFQETQY
TRBJ1-1 TRBV29-1 SVDAGGKLETEAF
TRBJ2-7 TRBV5-1 ASSLAGGPYLEQY
TRBJ2-1 TRBV30 AWSVIQGPIQF
TRBJ2-7 TRBV12-3/TRBV12-4 ASSISIQRSEQY
TRBJ1-3 TRBV12-3/TRBV12-4 ASSLMASGNTIY
TRBJ2-2 TRBV6-1 ASSEAGGAGELF
TRBJ2-1 TRBV27 ASSPLAGGSNEQF
TRBJ1-1 TRBV7-2 ASSQRGRVRTEAF
TRBJ1-5 TRBV28 ASSLSGTSNQPQH
TRBJ2-1 TRBV5-4 ASSLVSSYNEQF
TRBJ1-5 TRBV28 ASQNRGNQPQH
TRBJ2-2 TRBV5-6 ASSRDSGELF
TRBJ2-2 TRBV6-5 ASSYETGGELF